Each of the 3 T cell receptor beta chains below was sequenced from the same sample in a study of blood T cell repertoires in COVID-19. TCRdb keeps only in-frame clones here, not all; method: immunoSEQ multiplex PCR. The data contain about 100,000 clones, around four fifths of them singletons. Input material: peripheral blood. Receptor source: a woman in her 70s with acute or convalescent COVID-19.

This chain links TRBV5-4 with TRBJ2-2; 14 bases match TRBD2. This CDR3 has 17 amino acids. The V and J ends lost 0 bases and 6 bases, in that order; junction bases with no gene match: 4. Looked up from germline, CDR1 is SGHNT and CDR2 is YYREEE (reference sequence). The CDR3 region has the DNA TGTGCCAGCAGCTTGGCTTCGGGACTAGCGGGGGCCGGGGAGCTGTTTTTT. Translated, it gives CASSLASGLAGAGELFF.

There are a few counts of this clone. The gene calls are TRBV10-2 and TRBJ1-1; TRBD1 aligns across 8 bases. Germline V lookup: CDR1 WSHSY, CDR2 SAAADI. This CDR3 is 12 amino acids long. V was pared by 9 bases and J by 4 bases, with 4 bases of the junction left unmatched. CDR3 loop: CASQGAVTEAFF. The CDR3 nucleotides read TGCGCCAGTCAGGGGGCGGTCACTGAAGCTTTCTTT.

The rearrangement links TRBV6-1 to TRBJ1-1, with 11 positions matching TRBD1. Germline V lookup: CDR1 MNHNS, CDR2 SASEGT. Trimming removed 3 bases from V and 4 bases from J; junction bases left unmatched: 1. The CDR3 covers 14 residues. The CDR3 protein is CASSDGQGATEAFF. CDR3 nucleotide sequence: TGTGCCAGCAGTGATGGACAGGGGGCCACTGAAGCTTTCTTT.